The source of this T cell receptor beta chain is a study of blood T cell repertoires in COVID-19. On the study more broadly: Donors in the United States, Italy and Spain gave samples during acute or convalescent COVID-19. Sample material is recorded as cDNA or gDNA derived from T cells, B-cell-depleted T cells, or PBMCs.

This clone was counted only a few times. Per the authors' pipeline: Reference gene primers were amplified, and this amplification served to estimate nucleated cell counts. The protocol was immunoSEQ multiplex PCR, while the TCRdb copy is restricted to in-frame clones and leaves out a portion. V, J and clone size derive from that table, while D and trimming were established from the DNA sequence. The sample lists tens of thousands of clones, 60% to 80% seen once, with less than 25% in the top ten. This CDR3 has 15 amino acids. V was pared by 1 base and J by 3 bases, with 6 bases of the junction left unmatched. The V gene's germline CDR1 is SGHDN and CDR2 FVKESK.

J is TRBJ2-7 and V is TRBV14; 7 bases agree with TRBD2. The sequencing input was peripheral blood. The sequence came from a man at least 80 years old with active or convalescent COVID-19. The CDR3 DNA reads TGTGCCAGCAGCCAAGGAGGGGACTACCACTACGAGCAGTACTTC. Amino acids: CASSQGGDYHYEQYF.